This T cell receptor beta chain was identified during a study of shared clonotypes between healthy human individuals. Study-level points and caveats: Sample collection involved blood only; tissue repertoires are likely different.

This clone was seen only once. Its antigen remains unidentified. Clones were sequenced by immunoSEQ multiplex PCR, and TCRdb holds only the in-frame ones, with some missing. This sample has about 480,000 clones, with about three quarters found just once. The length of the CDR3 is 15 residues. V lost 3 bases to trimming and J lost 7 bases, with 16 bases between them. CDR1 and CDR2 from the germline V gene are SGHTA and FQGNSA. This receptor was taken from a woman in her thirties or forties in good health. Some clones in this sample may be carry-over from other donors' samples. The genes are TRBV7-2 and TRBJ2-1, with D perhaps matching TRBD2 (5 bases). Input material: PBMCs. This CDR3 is CASSFSGIGGNEQFF. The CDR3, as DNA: TGTGCCAGCAGCTTCTCGGGAATCGGCGGAAATGAGCAGTTCTTC.